The entry below describes one TCR beta chain. Its antigen has not been determined. Nothing much larger sits one base from this clone, and base qualities are not available. The data belong to a study of T-cell memory formation after mild COVID-19 (dated by TCRdb to the early 2020s). In terms of the full investigation: TCR sequence clusters from the two donors were found to be largely donor specific. Longitudinal TCRalpha and TCRbeta repertoire sequencing tracked T-cell clones expanding and contracting after mild COVID-19 in a couple of donors. The cohort comprised two young, previously healthy adult volunteers, one female and one male.

The CDR3 goes from the cysteine to the phenylalanine over 16 residues. Just the 48-base CDR3 DNA is kept, in frame starting at base 1. The germline V gene provides CDR1 SGHRS and CDR2 YFSETQ. V is clipped by 0 bases and J by 4 bases, and the sequence between their germline boundaries is 14 bases long. Ficoll-Paque density gradient centrifugation was used to isolate PBMCs. Data came from an Illumina NovaSeq 6000. cDNA libraries for TCRalpha and TCRbeta were prepared by 5'RACE using constant-segment primers, with sample barcodes and unique molecular identifiers added. Trizol reagent was used to extract RNA from every sample. Amplification of the libraries took two PCR steps, and the second step added a second sample barcode plus Illumina TruSeq adapters. Sequencing of the libraries was done on an Illumina NovaSeq, producing 2 x 150 bp paired-end reads. Per the source publication's procedure: Reads were demultiplexed and collapsed into UMI-guided consensus sequences with migec v1.2.7. Using mixcr v2.1.11, UMI consensuses were aligned to TRA and TRB V and J templates and then assembled into clonotypes. A clonotype was counted as expanded or contracted only when both edgeR and NoisET called the clonotype significant, with the noise models trained on biological replicates. For edgeR calls, the cutoffs were a false discovery rate-adjusted p below 0.01 and a log2 fold-change threshold of 1. As an exploratory analysis of dynamics, PCA with hierarchical clustering was applied to max-normalized trajectories of the 1000 most abundant clonotypes. Each responding clone was given a CD4 or CD8 phenotype based on the CD4+ and CD8+ repertoires, which had been sequenced separately. The public reads were run again by TCRdb, first through fastp at Q25 and then through MiXCR, and only productive beta chains were kept. Each entry is one CDR3 protein sequence, shown with its most common DNA and genes. These V and J calls rely on TCRdb rather than the paper's analysis. The sample profile shows about 290,000 distinct CDR3 sequences; approximately 16% of them were found once. 22% of the sample goes to the ten largest clones.

The investigation overall reported the following: Contracting CD4+ clones turned up mainly in the CM and EM memory subsets, whereas EMRA was where CD8+ clones were enriched. SARS-CoV-2 specificity of the second-wave clones peaking on day 37 was not confirmed. From day 15 to 85, contracting clones showed balanced CD4/CD8 phenotypes, whereas a second wave of clones that expanded from day 15 to 37 leaned towards CD4+. The study covered only two mild cases, and larger cohorts including severe cases with pre-infection samples were considered necessary. Some responding clones were found in pre-infection memory, which suggests that pre-existing cross-reactive memory T cells took part in the SARS-CoV-2 response.

This clonotype was sampled from a man aged 18 to 30 who had mild COVID-19 (a few samples of this study predate the infection). The sample titles of this study are shuffled in the database, so cell type and time point are left out; the donor was told from shared clones. Source material: PBMCs or a T cell subset sorted from them (not recorded which). This sequence uses TRBV5-1 and TRBJ1-3; a weak D assignment points to TRBD1 (5 bases agree). The DNA is as follows: TGCGCCAGCAGCTTGGACGGGGGGACCCTCGGAAACACCATATATTTT. The translation is CASSLDGGTLGNTIYF.